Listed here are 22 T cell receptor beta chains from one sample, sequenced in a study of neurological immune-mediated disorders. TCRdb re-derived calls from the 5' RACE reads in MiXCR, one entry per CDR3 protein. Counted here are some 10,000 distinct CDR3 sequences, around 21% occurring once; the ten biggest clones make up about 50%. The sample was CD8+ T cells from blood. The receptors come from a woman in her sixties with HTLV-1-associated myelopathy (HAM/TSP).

Here the CDR3 reads CASSLLEGPTDTQYF. CDR3 DNA: TGTGCCAGCAGCTTGTTGGAGGGGCCCACAGATACGCAGTATTTT. The chain carries TRBV5-8 and TRBJ2-3; perhaps TRBD2 as D (6 bases). The CDR3 covers 15 residues. V lost 1 base and J 2 bases, leaving 11 bases between the germline ends. Per the germline V gene, CDR1 is SGHTS and CDR2 is YDEGEE.

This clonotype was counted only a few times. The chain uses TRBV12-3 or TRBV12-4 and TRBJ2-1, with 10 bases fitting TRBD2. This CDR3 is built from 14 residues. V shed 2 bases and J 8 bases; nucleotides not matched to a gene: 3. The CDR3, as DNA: TGTGCCAGCAGTTTAAGCGGGGGGGCAGATGAGCAGTTCTTC. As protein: CASSLSGGADEQFF.

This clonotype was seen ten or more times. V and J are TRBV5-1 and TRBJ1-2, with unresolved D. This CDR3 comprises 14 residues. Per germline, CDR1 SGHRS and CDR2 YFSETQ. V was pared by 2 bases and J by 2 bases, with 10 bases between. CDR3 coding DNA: TGCGCCAGCAGCTTCGGCGGACTCAACTATGGCTACACCTTC. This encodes CASSFGGLNYGYTF.

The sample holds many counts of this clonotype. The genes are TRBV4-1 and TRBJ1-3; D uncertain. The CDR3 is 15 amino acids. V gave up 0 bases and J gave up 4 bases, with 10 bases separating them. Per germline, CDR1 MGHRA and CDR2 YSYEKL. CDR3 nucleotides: TGCGCCAGCAGCCAAGATGGTTGGAAGGGAAACACCATATATTTT. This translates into CASSQDGWKGNTIYF.

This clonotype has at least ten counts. The DNA for the CDR3 is TGTGCCAGCAGTGTAAGTCACTATGGCTACACCTTC. Protein sequence: CASSVSHYGYTF. The chain combines TRBV2 with TRBJ1-2, with D unclear. The germline V and J ends were trimmed by 4 bases and 3 bases, with 6 bases remaining between them. Germline V gene sequence: CDR1 SNHLY, CDR2 FYNNEI. This CDR3 region has 12 residues.

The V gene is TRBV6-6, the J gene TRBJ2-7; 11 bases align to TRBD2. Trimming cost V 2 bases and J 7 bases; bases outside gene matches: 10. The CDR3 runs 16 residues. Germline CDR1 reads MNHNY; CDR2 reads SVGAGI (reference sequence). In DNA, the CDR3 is TGTGCCAGCAGTTACCCTAGCGGGGGGTATCGGTGGGAGCAGTACTTC. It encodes CASSYPSGGYRWEQYF.

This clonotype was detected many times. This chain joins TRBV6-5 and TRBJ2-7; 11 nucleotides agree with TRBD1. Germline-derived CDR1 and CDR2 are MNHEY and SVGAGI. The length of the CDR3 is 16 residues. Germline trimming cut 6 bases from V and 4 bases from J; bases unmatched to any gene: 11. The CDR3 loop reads CASSPLPGQGVYEQYF. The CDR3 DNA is TGTGCCAGCAGCCCCTTACCGGGACAGGGGGTATACGAGCAGTACTTC.

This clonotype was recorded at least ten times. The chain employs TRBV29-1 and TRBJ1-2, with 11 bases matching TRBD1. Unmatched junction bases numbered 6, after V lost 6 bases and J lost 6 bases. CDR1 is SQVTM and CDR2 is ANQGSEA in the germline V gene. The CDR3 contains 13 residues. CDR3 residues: CSVGQGVGNGYTF. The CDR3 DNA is TGCAGCGTGGGACAGGGGGTTGGTAATGGCTACACCTTC. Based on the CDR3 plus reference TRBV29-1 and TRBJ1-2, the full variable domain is SAVISQKPSRDICQRGTSLTIQCQVDSQVTMMFWYRQQPGQSLTLIATANQGSEATYESGFVIDKFPISRPNLTFSTLTVSNMSPEDSSIYLCSVGQGVGNGYTFGSGTRLTVV.

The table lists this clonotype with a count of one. This chain's CDR3 is CASSQDIRGMESPSYTF. The CDR3 nucleotides are TGTGCCAGCAGCCAAGATATAAGGGGGATGGAATCCCCAAGCTACACCTTC. V gene TRBV3-1 combines with J gene TRBJ1-2; D is possibly TRBD1 (6 bases). This CDR3 comprises 17 residues. From germline, CDR1 is LGHDT and CDR2 YNNKEL (reference sequence). Trimming left V 0 bases short and J 9 bases short, with 23 bases between.

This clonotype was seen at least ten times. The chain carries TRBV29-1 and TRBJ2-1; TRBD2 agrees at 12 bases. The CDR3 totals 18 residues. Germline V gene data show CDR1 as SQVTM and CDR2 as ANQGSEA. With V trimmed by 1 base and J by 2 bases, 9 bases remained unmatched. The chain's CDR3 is CSVEALRLAGGTYNEQFF. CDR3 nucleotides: TGCAGCGTTGAAGCTTTGCGGCTAGCGGGGGGGACCTACAATGAGCAGTTCTTC.

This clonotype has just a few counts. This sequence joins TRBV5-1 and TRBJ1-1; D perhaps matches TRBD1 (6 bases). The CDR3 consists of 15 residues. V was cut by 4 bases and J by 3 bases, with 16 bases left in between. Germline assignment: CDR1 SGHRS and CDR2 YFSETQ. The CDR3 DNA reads TGCGCCAGCAGCGCCCGTAGGGGGACCTACACTGAAGCTTTCTTT. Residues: CASSARRGTYTEAFF. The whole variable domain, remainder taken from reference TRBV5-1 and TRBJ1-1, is KAGVTQTPRYLIKTRGQQVTLSCSPISGHRSVSWYQQTPGQGLQFLFEYFSETQRNKGNFPGRFSGRQFSNSRSEMNVSTLELGDSALYLCASSARRGTYTEAFFGQGTRLTVV.

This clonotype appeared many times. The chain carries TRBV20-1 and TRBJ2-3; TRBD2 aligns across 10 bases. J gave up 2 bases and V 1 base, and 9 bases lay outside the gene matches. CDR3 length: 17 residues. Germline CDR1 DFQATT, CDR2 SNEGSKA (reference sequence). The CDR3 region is CSARGRSGGAPTDTQYF. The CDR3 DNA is TGCAGTGCTAGAGGTCGCAGCGGGGGGGCCCCCACAGATACGCAGTATTTT.

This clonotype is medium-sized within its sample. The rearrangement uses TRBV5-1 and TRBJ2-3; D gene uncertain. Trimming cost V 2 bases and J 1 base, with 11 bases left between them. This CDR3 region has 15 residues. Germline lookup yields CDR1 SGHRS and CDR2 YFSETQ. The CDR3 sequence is CASSLKGSRTDTQYF. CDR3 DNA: TGCGCCAGCAGCTTAAAGGGTTCACGCACAGATACGCAGTATTTT.

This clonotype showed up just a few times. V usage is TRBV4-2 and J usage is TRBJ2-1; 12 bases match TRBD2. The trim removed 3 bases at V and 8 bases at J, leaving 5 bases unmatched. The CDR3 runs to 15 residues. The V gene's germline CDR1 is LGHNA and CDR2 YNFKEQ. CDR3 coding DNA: TGTGCCAGCAGCCAGTCTAGCGGGGGGGCCGATGAGCAGTTCTTC. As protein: CASSQSSGGADEQFF.

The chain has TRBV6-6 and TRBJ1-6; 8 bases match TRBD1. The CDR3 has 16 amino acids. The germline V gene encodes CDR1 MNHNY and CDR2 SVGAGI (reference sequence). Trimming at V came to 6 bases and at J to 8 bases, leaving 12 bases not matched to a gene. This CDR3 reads CASSHPRDRMYSPLHF. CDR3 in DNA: TGTGCCAGCAGCCACCCCCGGGACAGGATGTATTCACCCCTCCACTTT.

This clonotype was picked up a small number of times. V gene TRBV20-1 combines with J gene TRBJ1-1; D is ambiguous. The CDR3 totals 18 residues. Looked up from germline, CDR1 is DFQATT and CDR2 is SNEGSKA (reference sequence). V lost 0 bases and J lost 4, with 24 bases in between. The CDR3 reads CSARDSRGIEQPRTEAFF. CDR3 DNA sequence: TGCAGTGCTAGAGATAGCCGCGGAATAGAACAGCCACGCACTGAAGCTTTCTTT.

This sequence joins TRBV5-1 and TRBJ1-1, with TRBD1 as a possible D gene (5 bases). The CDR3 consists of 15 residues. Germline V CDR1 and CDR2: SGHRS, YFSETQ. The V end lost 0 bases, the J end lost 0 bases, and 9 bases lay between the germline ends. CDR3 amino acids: CASSLVAGLNTEAFF. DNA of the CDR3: TGCGCCAGCAGCTTGGTTGCAGGGCTGAACACTGAAGCTTTCTTT.

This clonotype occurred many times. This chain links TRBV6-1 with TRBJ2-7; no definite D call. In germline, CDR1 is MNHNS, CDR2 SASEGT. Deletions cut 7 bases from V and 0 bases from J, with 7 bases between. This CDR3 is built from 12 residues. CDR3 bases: TGTGCCAGCATTGACGGCTCCTACGAGCAGTACTTC. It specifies CASIDGSYEQYF.

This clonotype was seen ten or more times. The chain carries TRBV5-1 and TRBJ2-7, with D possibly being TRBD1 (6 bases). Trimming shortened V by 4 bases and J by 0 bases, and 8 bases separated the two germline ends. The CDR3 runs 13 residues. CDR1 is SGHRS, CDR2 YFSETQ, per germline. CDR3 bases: TGCGCCAGCAGCCCGACAGGCTCCTACGAGCAGTACTTC. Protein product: CASSPTGSYEQYF.

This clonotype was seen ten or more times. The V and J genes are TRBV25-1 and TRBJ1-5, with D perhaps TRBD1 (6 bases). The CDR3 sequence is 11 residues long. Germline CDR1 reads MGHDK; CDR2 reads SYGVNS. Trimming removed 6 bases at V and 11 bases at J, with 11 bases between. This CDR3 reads CASRGKGAQHF. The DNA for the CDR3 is TGTGCCAGCAGGGGCAAGGGGGCCCAGCATTTT.

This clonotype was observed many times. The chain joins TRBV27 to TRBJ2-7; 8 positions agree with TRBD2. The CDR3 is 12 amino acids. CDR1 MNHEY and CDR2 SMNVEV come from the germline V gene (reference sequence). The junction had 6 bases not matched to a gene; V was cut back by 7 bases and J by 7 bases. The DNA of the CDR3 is TGTGCCAGCATCGGGAGGGCTAAAGAGCAGTACTTC. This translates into CASIGRAKEQYF.

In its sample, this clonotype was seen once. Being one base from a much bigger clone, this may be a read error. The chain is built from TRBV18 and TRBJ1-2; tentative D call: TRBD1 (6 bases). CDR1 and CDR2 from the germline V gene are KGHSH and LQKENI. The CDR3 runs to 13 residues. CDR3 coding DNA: TGTGCCAGCTCATCACCCGGGGGCGAAGGCTACACCTTC. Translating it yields CASSSPGGEGYTF.